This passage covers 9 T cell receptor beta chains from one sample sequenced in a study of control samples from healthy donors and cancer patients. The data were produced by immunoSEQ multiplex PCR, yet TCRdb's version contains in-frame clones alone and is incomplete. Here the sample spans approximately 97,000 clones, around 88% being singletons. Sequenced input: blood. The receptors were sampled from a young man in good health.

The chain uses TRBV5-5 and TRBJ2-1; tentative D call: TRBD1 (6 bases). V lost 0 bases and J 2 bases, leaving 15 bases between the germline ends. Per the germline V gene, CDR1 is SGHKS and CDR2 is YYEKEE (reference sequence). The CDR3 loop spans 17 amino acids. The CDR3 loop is CASSLGPTGSTYNEQFF. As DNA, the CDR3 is TGTGCCAGCAGCTTGGGCCCCACAGGGTCTACCTACAATGAGCAGTTCTTC.

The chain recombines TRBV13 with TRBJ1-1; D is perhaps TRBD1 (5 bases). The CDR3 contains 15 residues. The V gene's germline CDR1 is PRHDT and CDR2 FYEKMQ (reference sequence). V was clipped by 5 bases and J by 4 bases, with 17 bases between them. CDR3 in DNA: TGTGCCAGCAGCGCTACGGGACCAGTGGTCACTGAAGCTTTCTTT. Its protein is CASSATGPVVTEAFF.

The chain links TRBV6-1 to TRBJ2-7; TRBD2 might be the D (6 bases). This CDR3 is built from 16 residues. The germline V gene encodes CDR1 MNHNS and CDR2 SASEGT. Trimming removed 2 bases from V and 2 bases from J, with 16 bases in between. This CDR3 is CASSEYPGVRTYEQYF. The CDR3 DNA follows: TGTGCCAGCAGTGAATATCCGGGGGTTAGAACCTACGAGCAGTACTTC.

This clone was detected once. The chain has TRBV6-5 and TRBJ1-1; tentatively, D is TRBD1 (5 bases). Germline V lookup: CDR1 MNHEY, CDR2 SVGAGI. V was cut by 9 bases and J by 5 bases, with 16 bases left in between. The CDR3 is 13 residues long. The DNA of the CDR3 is TGTGCCAGTCGGACAAGTTTCGTAACTGAAGCTTTCTTT. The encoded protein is CASRTSFVTEAFF.

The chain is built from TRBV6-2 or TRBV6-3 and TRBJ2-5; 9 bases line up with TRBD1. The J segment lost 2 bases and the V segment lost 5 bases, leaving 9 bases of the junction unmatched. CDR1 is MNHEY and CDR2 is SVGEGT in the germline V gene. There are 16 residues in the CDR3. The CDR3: CASSGQGNKAQETQYF. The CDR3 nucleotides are TGTGCCAGCAGTGGACAGGGGAACAAGGCACAAGAGACCCAGTACTTC.

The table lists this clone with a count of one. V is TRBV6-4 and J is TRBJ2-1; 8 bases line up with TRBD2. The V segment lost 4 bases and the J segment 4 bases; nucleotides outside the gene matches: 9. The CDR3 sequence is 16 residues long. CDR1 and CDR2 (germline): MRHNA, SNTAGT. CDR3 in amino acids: CASSVSREGLYNEQFF. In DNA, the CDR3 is TGTGCCAGCAGTGTTTCCCGGGAGGGATTGTACAATGAGCAGTTCTTC.

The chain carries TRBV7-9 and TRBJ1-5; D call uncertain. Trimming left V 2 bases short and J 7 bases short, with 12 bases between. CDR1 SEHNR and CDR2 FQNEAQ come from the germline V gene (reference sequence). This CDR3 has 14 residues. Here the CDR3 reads CASSLSSSTQPQHF. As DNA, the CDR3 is TGTGCCAGCAGCTTATCTAGTAGTACCCAGCCCCAGCATTTT. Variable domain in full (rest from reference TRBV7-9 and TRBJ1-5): DTGVSQNPRHKITKRGQNVTFRCDPISEHNRLYWYRQTLGQGPEFLTYFQNEAQLEKSRLLSDRFSAERPKGSFSTLEIQRTEQGDSAMYLCASSLSSSTQPQHFGDGTRLSIL.

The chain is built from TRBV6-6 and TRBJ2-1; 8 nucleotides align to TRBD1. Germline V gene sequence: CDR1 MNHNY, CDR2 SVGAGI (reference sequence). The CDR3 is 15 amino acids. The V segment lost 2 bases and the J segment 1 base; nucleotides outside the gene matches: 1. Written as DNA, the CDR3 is TGTGCCAGCAGTTACGACAGGGGTTCCTACAATGAGCAGTTCTTC. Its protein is CASSYDRGSYNEQFF.

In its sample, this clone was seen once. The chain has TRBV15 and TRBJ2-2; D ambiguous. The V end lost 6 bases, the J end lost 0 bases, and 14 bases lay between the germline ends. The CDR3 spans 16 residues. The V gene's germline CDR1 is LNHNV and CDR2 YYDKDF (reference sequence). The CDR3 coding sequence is TGTGCCACCAGGGAGAGGTCCGGCGCGAACACCGGGGAGCTGTTTTTT. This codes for CATRERSGANTGELFF.